The entry below describes one T cell receptor (beta chain). The data derive from a study of blood T cell repertoires in COVID-19. CDR3 length: 13 amino acids. Germline V CDR1 and CDR2: SGHNT, YENEEA. Trimming left V 3 bases short and J 6 bases short, with 8 bases between. In the study's own analysis: Using reference gene primer amplification, nucleated cell counts were estimated. Sequencing used immunoSEQ multiplex PCR; TCRdb keeps in-frame clones, though not all of them. V, J and clone size are taken as reported in that table, and D and trimming were inferred from the DNA itself. The profile covers some 260,000 clones, with 80% to 90% appearing a single time and roughly 10% taken by the ten largest.

The TCR originated in a woman aged 70-85 years with COVID-19, enrolled during active disease. Sequencing was performed on peripheral blood. The J gene is TRBJ2-2, the V gene TRBV11-3; D call uncertain. The CDR3 is CASSFFISGELFF. The DNA of the CDR3 is TGTGCCAGCAGCTTTTTTATTTCCGGGGAGCTGTTTTTT.